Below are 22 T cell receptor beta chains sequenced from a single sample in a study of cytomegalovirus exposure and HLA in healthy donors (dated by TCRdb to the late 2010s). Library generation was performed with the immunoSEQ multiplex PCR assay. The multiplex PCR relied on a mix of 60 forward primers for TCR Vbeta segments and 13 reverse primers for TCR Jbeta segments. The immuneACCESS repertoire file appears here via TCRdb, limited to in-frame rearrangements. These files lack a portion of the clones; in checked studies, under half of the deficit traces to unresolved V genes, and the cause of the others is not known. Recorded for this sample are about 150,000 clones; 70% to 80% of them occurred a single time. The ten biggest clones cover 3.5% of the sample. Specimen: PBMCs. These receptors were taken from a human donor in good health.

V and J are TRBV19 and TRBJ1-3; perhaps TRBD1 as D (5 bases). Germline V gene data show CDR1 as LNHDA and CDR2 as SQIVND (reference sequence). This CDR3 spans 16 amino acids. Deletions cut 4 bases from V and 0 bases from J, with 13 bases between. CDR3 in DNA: TGTGCCAGTAGTAGCCGGGACTCTCTCTCTGGAAACACCATATATTTT. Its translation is CASSSRDSLSGNTIYF.

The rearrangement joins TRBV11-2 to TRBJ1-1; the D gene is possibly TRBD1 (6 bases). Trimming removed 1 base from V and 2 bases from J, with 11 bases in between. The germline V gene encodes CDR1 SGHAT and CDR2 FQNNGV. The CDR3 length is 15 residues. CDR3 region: CASSLGRGLNTEAFF. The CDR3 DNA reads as TGTGCCAGCAGCTTAGGCAGGGGCCTTAACACTGAAGCTTTCTTT.

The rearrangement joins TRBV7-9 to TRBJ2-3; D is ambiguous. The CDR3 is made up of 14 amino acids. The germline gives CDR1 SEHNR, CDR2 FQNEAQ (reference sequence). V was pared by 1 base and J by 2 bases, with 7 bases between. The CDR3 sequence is CASSLDSTTDTQYF. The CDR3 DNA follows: TGTGCCAGCAGCTTAGATAGCACCACAGATACGCAGTATTTT.

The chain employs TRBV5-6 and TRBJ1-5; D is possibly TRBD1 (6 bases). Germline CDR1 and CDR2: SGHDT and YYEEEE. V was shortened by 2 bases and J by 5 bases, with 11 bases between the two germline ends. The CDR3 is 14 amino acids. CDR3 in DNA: TGTGCCAGCAGCTTAGGCCAGGGGCATCAGCCCCAGCATTTT. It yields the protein CASSLGQGHQPQHF.

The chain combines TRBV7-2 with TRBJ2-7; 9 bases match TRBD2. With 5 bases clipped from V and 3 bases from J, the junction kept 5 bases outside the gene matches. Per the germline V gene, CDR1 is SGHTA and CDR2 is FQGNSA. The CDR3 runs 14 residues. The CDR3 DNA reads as TGTGCCAGCAGCACTGGGACTAGCATCTACGAGCAGTACTTC. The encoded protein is CASSTGTSIYEQYF. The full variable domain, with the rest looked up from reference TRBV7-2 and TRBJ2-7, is GAGVSQSPSNKVTEKGKDVELRCDPISGHTALYWYRQSLGQGLEFLIYFQGNSAPDKSGLPSDRFSAERTGGSVSTLTIQRTQQEDSAVYLCASSTGTSIYEQYFGPGTRLTVT.

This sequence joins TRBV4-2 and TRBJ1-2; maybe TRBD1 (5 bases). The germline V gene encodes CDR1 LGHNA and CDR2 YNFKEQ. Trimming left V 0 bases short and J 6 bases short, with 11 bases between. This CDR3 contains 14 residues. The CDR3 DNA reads TGTGCCAGCAGCCAAGATACAAGGGGCCATGGCTACACCTTC. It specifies CASSQDTRGHGYTF.

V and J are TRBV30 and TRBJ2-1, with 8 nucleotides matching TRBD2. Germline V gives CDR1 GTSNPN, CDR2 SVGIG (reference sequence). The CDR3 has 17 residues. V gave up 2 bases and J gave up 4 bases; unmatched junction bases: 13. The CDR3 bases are TGTGCCTGGAGTCATTTAGACGGGGGGGCCACATACAATGAGCAGTTCTTC. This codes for CAWSHLDGGATYNEQFF.

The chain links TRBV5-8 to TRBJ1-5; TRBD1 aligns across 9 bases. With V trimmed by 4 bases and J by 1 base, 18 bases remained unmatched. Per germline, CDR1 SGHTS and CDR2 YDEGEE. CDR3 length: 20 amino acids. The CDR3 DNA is TGTGCCAGCAGCCTGGGGGGGGACAGGGTTCCCTTTTTAAGCAATCAGCCCCAGCATTTT. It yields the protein CASSLGGDRVPFLSNQPQHF.

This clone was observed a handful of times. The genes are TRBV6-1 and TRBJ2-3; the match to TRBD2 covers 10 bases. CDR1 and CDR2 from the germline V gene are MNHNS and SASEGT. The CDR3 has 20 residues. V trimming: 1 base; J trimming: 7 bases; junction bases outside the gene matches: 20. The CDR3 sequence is CASSEDWLGLAGAKGNTQYF. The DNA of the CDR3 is TGTGCCAGCAGTGAAGATTGGTTGGGGCTAGCGGGAGCGAAGGGGAATACGCAGTATTTT.

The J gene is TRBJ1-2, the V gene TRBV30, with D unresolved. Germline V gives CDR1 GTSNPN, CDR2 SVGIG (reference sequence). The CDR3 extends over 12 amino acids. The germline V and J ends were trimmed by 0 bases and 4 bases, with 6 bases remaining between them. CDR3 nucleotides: TGTGCCTGGAGTGTATCAGGCTATGGCTACACCTTC. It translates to CAWSVSGYGYTF.

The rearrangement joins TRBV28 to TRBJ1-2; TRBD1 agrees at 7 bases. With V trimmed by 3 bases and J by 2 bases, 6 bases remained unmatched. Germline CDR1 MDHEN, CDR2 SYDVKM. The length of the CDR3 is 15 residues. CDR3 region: CASSFQGVGNYGYTF. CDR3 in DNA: TGTGCCAGCAGTTTCCAGGGGGTCGGCAACTATGGCTACACCTTC.

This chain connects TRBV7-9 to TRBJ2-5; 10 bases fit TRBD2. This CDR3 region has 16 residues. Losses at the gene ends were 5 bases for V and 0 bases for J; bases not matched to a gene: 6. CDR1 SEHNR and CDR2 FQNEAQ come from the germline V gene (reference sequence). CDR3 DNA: TGTGCCAGCAGCCTATTACTAGCGGGGTACCAAGAGACCCAGTACTTC. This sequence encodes CASSLLLAGYQETQYF.

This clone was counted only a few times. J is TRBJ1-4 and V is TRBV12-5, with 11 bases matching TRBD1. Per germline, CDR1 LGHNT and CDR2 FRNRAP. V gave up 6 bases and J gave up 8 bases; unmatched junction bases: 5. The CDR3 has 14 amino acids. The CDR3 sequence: CASGRDRGDEKLFF. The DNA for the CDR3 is TGTGCTAGTGGCCGGGACAGGGGGGACGAAAAACTGTTTTTT.

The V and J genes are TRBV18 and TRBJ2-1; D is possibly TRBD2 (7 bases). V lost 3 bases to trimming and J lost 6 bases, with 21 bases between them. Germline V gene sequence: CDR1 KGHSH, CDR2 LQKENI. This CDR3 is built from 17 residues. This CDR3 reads CASSPRDTGTTRNEQFF. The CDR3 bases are TGTGCCAGCTCACCTAGGGACACCGGGACTACCCGCAATGAGCAGTTCTTC.

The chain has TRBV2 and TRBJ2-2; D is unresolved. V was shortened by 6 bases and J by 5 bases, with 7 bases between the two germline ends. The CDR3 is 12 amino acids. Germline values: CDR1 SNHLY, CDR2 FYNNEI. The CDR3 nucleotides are TGTGCCAGCAGAGCGATAACCGGGGAGCTGTTTTTT. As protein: CASRAITGELFF. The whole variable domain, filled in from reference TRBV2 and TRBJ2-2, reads EPEVTQTPSHQVTQMGQEVILRCVPISNHLYFYWYRQILGQKVEFLVSFYNNEISEKSEIFDDQFSVERPDGSNFTLKIRSTKLEDSAMYFCASRAITGELFFGEGSRLTVL.

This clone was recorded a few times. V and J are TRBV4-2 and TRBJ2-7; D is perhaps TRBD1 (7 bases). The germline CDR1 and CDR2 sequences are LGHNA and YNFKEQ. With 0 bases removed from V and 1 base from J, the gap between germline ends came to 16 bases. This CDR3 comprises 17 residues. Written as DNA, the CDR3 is TGTGCCAGCAGCCAAGATCAAGGGGCGGGACAGTCCTACGAGCAGTACTTC. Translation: CASSQDQGAGQSYEQYF.

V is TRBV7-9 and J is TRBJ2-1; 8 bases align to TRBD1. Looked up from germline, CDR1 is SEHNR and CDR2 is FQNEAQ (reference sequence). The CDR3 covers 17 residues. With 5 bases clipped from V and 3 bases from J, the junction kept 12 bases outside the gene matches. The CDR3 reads CASSPNVGTGYYNEQFF. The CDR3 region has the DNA TGTGCCAGCAGCCCTAATGTCGGGACAGGTTACTACAATGAGCAGTTCTTC.

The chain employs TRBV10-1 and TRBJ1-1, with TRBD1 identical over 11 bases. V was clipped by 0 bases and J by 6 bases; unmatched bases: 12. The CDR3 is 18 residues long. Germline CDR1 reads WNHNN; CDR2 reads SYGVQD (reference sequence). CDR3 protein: CASSESSFGQGASSEAFF. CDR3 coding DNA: TGCGCCAGCAGTGAGTCGTCTTTCGGACAGGGGGCATCGTCTGAAGCTTTCTTT.

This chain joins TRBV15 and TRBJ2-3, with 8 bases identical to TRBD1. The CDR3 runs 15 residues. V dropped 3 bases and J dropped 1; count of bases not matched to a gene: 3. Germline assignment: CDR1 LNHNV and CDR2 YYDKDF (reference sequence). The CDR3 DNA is TGTGCCACCAGCAGTCCGACAGGGGGCACAGATACGCAGTATTTT. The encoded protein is CATSSPTGGTDTQYF.

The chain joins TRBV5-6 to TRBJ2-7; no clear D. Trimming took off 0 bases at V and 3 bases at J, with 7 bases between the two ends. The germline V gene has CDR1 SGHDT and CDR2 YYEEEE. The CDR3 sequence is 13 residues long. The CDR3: CASSLVGDYEQYF. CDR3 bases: TGTGCCAGCAGCTTGGTCGGAGACTACGAGCAGTACTTC.

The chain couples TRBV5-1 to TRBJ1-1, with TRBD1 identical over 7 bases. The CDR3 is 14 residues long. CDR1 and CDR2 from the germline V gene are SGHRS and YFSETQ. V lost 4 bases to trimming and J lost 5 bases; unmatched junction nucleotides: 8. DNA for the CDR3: TGCGCCAGCAGCAGTACAGGGGATTATACTGAAGCTTTCTTT. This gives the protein CASSSTGDYTEAFF. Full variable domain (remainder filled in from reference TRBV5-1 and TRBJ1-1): KAGVTQTPRYLIKTRGQQVTLSCSPISGHRSVSWYQQTPGQGLQFLFEYFSETQRNKGNFPGRFSGRQFSNSRSEMNVSTLELGDSALYLCASSSTGDYTEAFFGQGTRLTVV.

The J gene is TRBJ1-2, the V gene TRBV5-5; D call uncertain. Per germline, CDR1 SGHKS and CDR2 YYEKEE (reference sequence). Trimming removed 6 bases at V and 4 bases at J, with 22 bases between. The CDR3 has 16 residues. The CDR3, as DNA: TGTGCCAGCACCACCCTCGGTCCTAACCCGCTCTATGGCTACACCTTC. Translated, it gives CASTTLGPNPLYGYTF.